The clone carrying this T cell receptor beta chain was seen a few times. Amplified TCR beta CDR3 regions came from RNA transcripts. The HTBI primer set served for first-round RT-PCR of the TCR CDR3. In TCRdb, the multiplex PCR reads were re-called with MiXCR into one record per CDR3 protein. The top ten clones hold 8% to 9% of a sample with over 700,000 distinct CDR3 sequences, about 38% of them seen once. These data belong to a study of T cells in Graves' hyperthyroidism and ophthalmopathy. In germline, CDR1 is SEHNR, CDR2 FQNEAQ (reference sequence). Trimming took 2 bases from V and 1 from J, leaving 8 bases between them. The CDR3 is 14 residues long.

The rearrangement links TRBV7-9 to TRBJ2-5; TRBD2 might be the D (5 bases). Material for sequencing was blood. The receptor's source is a man aged 18 to 30 with Graves' hyperthyroidism. CDR3 nucleotide sequence: TGTGCCAGCAGCTTAAGAAGCGGCCAAGAGACCCAGTACTTC. It specifies CASSLRSGQETQYF.